A single T cell receptor beta chain is shown here with its context. This sample stems from a study of blood T cell repertoires in COVID-19. V was clipped by 2 bases and J by 0 bases; unmatched bases: 4. CDR3 length equals 15 residues. CDR1 and CDR2 from the germline V gene are SGHAT and FQNNGV. Participants came from fewer than 25 US areas, aged about 18 to 100 years. Recovered participants had two consecutive negative NP/OP PCR tests, healthcare professional clearance, or symptom resolution. TCRdb keeps only in-frame clones here, not all; method: immunoSEQ multiplex PCR. The table has more than 300,000 clones, approximately 90% seen once.

The TCR originated in a woman between 18 and 29 years old who had recovered from COVID-19. Sequencing was done on a sample of PBMCs or T cells enriched from blood (not recorded which). J is TRBJ2-7 and V is TRBV11-2; 7 bases align to TRBD1. The CDR3 DNA sequence: TGTGCCAGCAGCTTAACAGGGGTTAACTCCTACGAGCAGTACTTC. It specifies CASSLTGVNSYEQYF.